The 5 T cell receptor beta chains below were found in one sample sequenced in a study of shared clonotypes between healthy human individuals (TCRdb year 2020). Receptor amplification or capture employed the immunoSEQ multiplex PCR assay. Here the immuneACCESS table is served through TCRdb, limited to in-frame sequences with V and J called. Missing clones are a known gap in these copies; in checked studies unresolved V genes cover under half, and the rest lacks a known reason. The sample records fewer than 850,000 clones, 60% to 80% of which are singletons. Jointly, the top ten make up about 1.7% of the sample. Sequenced sample: memory CD4+ T cells sorted from blood. The label giving this sample's cell subset or site can be read as: CD45RA-negative fraction. The origin of the receptors is a woman aged 25 to 39 in good health.

V gene TRBV10-1 combines with J gene TRBJ2-7, with D perhaps matching TRBD1 (5 bases). From germline, CDR1 is WNHNN and CDR2 SYGVQD (reference sequence). V lost 2 bases, J lost 3 bases, and 5 bases lay in between. This CDR3 region has 12 residues. The CDR3 spells CASSEQGYEQYF. The CDR3 DNA is TGCGCCAGCAGTGAGCAGGGCTACGAGCAGTACTTC.

This rearrangement joins TRBV5-4 to TRBJ2-5; TRBD1 is a possible D gene (5 bases). The assigned J gene may be wrong: the sequence end matches TRBJ2-7 better. The CDR3 sequence is 13 residues long. Germline V lookup: CDR1 SGHNT, CDR2 YYREEE (reference sequence). The CDR3 protein is CASSLQGNYEQYF. The CDR3 DNA follows: TGTGCCAGCAGCTTGCAGGGAAACTACGAGCAGTACTTC.

There are a few counts of this clone. This specimen includes other DNA sequences encoding the same CDR3. The DNA of the CDR3 is TGCGCCAGCAGCCCGGGGGACAGGGACTCCGGGGAGCTGTTTTTT. Its protein is CASSPGDRDSGELFF. This sequence joins TRBV5-1 and TRBJ2-2, with 9 nucleotides matching TRBD1. CDR3 length equals 15 residues. Trimming removed 4 bases from V and 6 bases from J; junction bases left unmatched: 7. Germline loops: CDR1 SGHRS, CDR2 YFSETQ.

This chain uses TRBV28 with TRBJ2-5; 11 bases are shared with TRBD1. The J segment lost 8 bases and the V segment lost 2 bases, leaving 4 bases of the junction unmatched. The CDR3 loop spans 14 amino acids. Germline lookup yields CDR1 MDHEN and CDR2 SYDVKM. The CDR3 nucleotides read TGTGCCAGCAGTTTAGGCGGGACAGGGGGTACCCAGTACTTC. It specifies CASSLGGTGGTQYF.

This clone was recorded many times. The chain joins TRBV4-2 to TRBJ1-6; 8 nucleotides match TRBD1. CDR1 and CDR2 from the germline V gene are LGHNA and YNFKEQ. The CDR3 spans 16 residues. With V trimmed by 3 bases and J by 5 bases, 6 bases remained unmatched. The CDR3 bases are TGTGCCAGCAGCCATCAGAGACAGGGGAATAATTCACCCCTCCACTTT. Its translation: CASSHQRQGNNSPLHF.